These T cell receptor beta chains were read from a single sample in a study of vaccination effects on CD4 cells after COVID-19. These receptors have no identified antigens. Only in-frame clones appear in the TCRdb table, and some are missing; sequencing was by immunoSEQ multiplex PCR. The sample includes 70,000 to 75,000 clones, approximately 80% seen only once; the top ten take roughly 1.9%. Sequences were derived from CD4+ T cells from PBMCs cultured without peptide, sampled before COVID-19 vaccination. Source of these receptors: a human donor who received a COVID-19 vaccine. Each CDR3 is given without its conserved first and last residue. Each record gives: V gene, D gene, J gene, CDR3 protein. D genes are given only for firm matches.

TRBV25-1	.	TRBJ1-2	ASSEFEGIGYT
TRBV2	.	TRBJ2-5	ASSESRPQETQY
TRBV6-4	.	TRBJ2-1	ASSVHSYNEQF
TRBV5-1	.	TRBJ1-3	ASSLAYITGRSGNTIY
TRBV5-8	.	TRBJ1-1	ASPVLGRHGNKHTEAF
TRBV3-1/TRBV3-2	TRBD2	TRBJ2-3	ASSQDRLAGTDTQY
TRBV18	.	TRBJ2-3	ASSPPTDTQY
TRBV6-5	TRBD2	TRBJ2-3	ASSYGLAQRRDTQY
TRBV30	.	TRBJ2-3	AWSDVFTTQY
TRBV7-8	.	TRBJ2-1	ASNPTPSYNEQF
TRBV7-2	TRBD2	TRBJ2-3	ASRRSGTSTDTQY
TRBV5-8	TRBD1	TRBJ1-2	ASTLTTGGNRPNYGYT
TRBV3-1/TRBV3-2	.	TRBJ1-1	ASSQAQGRWTEAF
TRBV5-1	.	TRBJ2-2	ASTRTEIGELF
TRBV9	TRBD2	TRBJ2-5	ASSVETSSGETQY
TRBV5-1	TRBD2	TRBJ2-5	ASYSGGTGEETQY
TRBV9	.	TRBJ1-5	ASSVDQGNQPQH
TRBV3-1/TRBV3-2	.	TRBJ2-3	ASSRGDTQY
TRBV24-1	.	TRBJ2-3	ATSWDTDTQY
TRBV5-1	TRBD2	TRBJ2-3	ASSSIAGGLADTQY
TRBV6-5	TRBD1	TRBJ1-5	ASNKDRDNQPQH
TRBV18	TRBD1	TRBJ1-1	ASSRTGVMNTEAF
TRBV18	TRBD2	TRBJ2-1	ASSKGLASYNEQF
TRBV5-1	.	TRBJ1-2	ASSLAGKSYGYT
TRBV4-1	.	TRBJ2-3	ASRVGGGPDTQY
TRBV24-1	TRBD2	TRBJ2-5	ATRLTGGTFETQY
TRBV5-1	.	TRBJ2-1	ASSLGGADNEQF
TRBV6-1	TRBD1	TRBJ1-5	ASSGQGERYSNQPQH
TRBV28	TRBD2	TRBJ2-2	ASRASGGGYTGELF
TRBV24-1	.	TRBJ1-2	ATSETRGNYGYT
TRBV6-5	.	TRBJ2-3	ASRGRRSGTDTQY
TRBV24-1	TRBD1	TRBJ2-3	ATSDSTRQGMDTQY
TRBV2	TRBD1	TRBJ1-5	ASSPNRGLAVAQH
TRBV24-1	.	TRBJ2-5	ATSDRTPMETQY
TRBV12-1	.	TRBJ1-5	ASSHGQCHRYSNQPQH
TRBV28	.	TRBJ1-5	ASSLVVGQPQH
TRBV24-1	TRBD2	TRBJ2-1	ATSAKPRLAGESYNEQF
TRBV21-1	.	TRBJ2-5	ASTKRVKTGVQETQY
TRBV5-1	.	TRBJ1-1	ASRPITRGETAEAF
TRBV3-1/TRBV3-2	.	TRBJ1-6	ASSQGITVASPLH
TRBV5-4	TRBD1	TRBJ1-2	ASSRGQGYGYT
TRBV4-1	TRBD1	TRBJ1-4	ASSQLGQGNEKLF
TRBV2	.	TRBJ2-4	ASSLSSAKNIQY
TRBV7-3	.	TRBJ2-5	ASSLGGAFSETQY
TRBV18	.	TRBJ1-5	ASSPAFGGNQPQH
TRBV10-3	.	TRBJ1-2	ATTPRAANYGYT
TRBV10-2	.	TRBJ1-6	ASTTRGGSPLH
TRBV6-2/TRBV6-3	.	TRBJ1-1	ASSYSIQGSNTEAF
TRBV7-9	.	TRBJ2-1	ASSLESLVYEQF
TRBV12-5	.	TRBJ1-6	ASGLVLSPLH
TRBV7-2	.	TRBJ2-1	ASSPQGRVAGSSPWEQF
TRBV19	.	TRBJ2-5	ASSIQGGEDQETQY
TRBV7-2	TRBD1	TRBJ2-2	ASGQGRGNTGELF
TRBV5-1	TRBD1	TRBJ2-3	ASSRQGDHTDTQY
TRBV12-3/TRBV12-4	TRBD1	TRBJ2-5	ASSPETGVPQY
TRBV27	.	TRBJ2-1	ASSFLGTNEQF
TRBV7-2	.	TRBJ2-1	ASSLGALYPRNEQF
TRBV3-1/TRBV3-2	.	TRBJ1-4	ASSPSREKLF
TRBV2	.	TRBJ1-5	AAARRGPDQPQH
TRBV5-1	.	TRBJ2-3	ASSFLASTDTQY